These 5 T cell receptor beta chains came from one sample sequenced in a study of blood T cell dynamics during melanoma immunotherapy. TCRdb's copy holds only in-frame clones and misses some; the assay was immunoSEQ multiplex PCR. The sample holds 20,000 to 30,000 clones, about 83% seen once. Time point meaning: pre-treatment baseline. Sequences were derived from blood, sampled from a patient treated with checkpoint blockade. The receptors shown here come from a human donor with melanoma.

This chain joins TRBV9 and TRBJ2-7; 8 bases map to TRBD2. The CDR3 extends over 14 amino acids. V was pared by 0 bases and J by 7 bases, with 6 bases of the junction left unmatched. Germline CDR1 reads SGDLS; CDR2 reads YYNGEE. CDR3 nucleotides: TGTGCCAGCAGCGTAGGTAGGCGGGAGGAAGAGCAGTACTTC. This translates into CASSVGRREEEQYF.

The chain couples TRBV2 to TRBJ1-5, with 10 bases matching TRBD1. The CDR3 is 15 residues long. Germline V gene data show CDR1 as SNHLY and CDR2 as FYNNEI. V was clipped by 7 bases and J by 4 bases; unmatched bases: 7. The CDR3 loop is CASKLTGGDNQPQHF. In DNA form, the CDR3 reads TGTGCCAGCAAGTTGACAGGGGGCGATAATCAGCCCCAGCATTTT.

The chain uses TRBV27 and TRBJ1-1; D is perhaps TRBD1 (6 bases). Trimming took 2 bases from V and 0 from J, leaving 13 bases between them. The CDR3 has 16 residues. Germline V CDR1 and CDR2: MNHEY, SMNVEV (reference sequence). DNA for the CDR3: TGTGCCAGCAGTTTAAGCCGACAGGTAATGAACACTGAAGCTTTCTTT. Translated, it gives CASSLSRQVMNTEAFF.

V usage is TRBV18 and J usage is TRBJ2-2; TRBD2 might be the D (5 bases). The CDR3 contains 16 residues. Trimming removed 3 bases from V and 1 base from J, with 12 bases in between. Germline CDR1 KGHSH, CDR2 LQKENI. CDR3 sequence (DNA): TGTGCCAGCTCACCCCCATCAGCGGTGAACACCGGGGAGCTGTTTTTT. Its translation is CASSPPSAVNTGELFF.

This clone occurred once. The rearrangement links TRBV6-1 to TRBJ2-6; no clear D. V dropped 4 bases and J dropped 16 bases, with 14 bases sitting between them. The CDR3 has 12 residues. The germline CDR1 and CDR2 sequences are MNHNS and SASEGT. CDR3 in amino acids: CASSGGRALLTF. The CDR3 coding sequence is TGTGCCAGCAGTGGGGGTCGGGCCCTACTGACTTTC.